Presented here are 10 T cell receptor beta chains from one specimen sequenced in a study of shared clonotypes between healthy human individuals. Produced via immunoSEQ multiplex PCR; TCRdb's table is partial and in-frame only. The table has roughly 1,500,000 clones, roughly 98% seen once. The sample comprised naive CD4+ T cells sorted from blood. This sample's subset: CD45RA+ positively selected. The receptors originated from a man younger than 45 in good health.

The chain joins TRBV10-2 to TRBJ2-2; D is tentatively TRBD1 or TRBD2 (5 bases each). Per germline, CDR1 WSHSY and CDR2 SAAADI. This CDR3 region has 17 residues. V lost 1 base and J 6 bases, leaving 18 bases between the germline ends. The CDR3 is CASSELGIGARAGELFF. DNA of the CDR3: TGCGCCAGCAGTGAGTTAGGCATCGGGGCACGGGCCGGGGAGCTGTTTTTT.

This rearrangement joins TRBV5-1 to TRBJ2-1; unclear D gene. Between the trimmed V and J ends, which lost 1 base and 0 bases, there was a span of 11 bases. Germline CDR1 SGHRS, CDR2 YFSETQ. This CDR3 comprises 16 residues. The CDR3 spells CASSLSRVPSYNEQFF. CDR3 in DNA: TGCGCCAGCAGCTTGTCCCGGGTGCCCTCCTACAATGAGCAGTTCTTC.

The DNA for the CDR3 is TGCGCCAGCAGCTTGCTCGGGACAAGGAACACTGAAGCTTTCTTT. It translates to CASSLLGTRNTEAFF. The rearrangement joins TRBV5-1 to TRBJ1-1; a possible D gene is TRBD1 (6 bases). Deletions cut 1 base from V and 1 base from J, with 11 bases between. This CDR3 comprises 15 residues. Germline-derived CDR1 and CDR2 are SGHRS and YFSETQ.

The genes are TRBV11-2 and TRBJ2-7; 11 bases agree with TRBD2. CDR3 size: 16 residues. Germline V gives CDR1 SGHAT, CDR2 FQNNGV. Losses at the gene ends were 2 bases for V and 2 bases for J; bases not matched to a gene: 5. This CDR3 is CASSLLAGGRTYEQYF. CDR3 sequence (DNA): TGTGCCAGCAGCTTACTAGCGGGAGGTAGGACCTACGAGCAGTACTTC. Filled out from reference TRBV11-2 and TRBJ2-7, the complete variable domain reads EAGVAQSPRYKIIEKRQSVAFWCNPISGHATLYWYQQILGQGPKLLIQFQNNGVVDDSQLPKDRFSAERLKGVDSTLKIQPAKLEDSAVYLCASSLLAGGRTYEQYFGPGTRLTVT.

V usage is TRBV30 and J usage is TRBJ2-5; 7 bases fit TRBD1. Losses at the gene ends were 2 bases for V and 3 bases for J; bases not matched to a gene: 9. CDR1 and CDR2 (germline): GTSNPN, SVGIG (reference sequence). This CDR3 has 15 amino acids. CDR3 sequence reads: CAWSLGQVVEETQYF. The CDR3 DNA is TGTGCCTGGAGTTTAGGACAGGTCGTAGAAGAGACCCAGTACTTC.

This clone was picked up one time. The chain couples TRBV7-2 to TRBJ2-7; no clear D gene. Trimming left V 3 bases short and J 3 bases short, with 6 bases between. The CDR3 runs to 12 residues. The germline gives CDR1 SGHTA, CDR2 FQGNSA. Here the CDR3 reads CASSFDNYEQYF. In DNA, the CDR3 is TGTGCCAGCAGCTTCGACAACTACGAGCAGTACTTC. The variable domain in full, with the rest retrieved from reference TRBV7-2 and TRBJ2-7, is GAGVSQSPSNKVTEKGKDVELRCDPISGHTALYWYRQSLGQGLEFLIYFQGNSAPDKSGLPSDRFSAERTGGSVSTLTIQRTQQEDSAVYLCASSFDNYEQYFGPGTRLTVT.

The chain employs TRBV16 and TRBJ1-1; D not certain. The CDR3 extends over 15 amino acids. The germline CDR1 and CDR2 sequences are KGHSY and FQNENV. V was cut by 1 base and J by 1 base, with 10 bases left in between. CDR3 sequence reads: CASSQLSSANTEAFF. The CDR3, as DNA: TGTGCCAGCAGCCAATTATCCTCGGCGAACACTGAAGCTTTCTTT.

J is TRBJ1-2 and V is TRBV19, with a tentative D call TRBD1 (5 bases). Germline V gives CDR1 LNHDA, CDR2 SQIVND (reference sequence). V dropped 11 bases and J dropped 6 bases, with 22 bases sitting between them. The CDR3 is 14 amino acids. DNA for the CDR3: TGTGCCTGCAGGGACCGGGGATCCGGAAATGGCTACACCTTC. This codes for CACRDRGSGNGYTF.

The sample holds one count of this clone. This specimen includes other DNA sequences encoding the same CDR3. The V call is TRBV28, the J call TRBJ2-5; D is uncertain. V was shortened by 2 bases and J by 5 bases, with 3 bases between the two germline ends. CDR3 length equals 11 residues. Germline V gene lookup returns CDR1 MDHEN and CDR2 SYDVKM. The CDR3 is CASSLGETQYF. CDR3 nucleotides: TGTGCCAGCAGTTTAGGCGAGACCCAGTACTTC.

The CDR3 region is CASSVEAGGNIQYF. The CDR3 DNA is TGTGCCAGCAGCGTAGAGGCAGGGGGGAACATTCAGTACTTC. The gene calls are TRBV9 and TRBJ2-4; TRBD1 is a possible D gene (7 bases). Germline CDR1 reads SGDLS; CDR2 reads YYNGEE. The germline V and J ends were trimmed by 0 bases and 7 bases, with 11 bases remaining between them. The CDR3 runs to 14 residues.